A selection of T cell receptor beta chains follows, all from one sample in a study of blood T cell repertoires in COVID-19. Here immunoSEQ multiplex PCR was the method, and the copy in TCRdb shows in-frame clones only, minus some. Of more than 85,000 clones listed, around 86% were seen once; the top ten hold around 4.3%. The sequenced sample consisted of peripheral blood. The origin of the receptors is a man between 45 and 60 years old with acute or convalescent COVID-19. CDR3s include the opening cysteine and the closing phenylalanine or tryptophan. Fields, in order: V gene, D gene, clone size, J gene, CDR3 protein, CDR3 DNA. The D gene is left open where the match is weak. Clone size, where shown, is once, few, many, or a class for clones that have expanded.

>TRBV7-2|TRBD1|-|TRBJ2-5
CASTPGQGIWETQYF
TGTGCCAGCACCCCGGGACAGGGTATTTGGGAGACCCAGTACTTC
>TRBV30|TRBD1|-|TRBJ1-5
CAVTTGDSNQPQHF
TGTGCCGTAACGACAGGGGATAGCAATCAGCCCCAGCATTTT
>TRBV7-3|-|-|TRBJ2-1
CASSPDLGAYNEQFF
TGTGCCAGCAGCCCGGACCTCGGGGCCTACAATGAGCAGTTCTTC
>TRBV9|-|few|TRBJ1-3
CASSATGSGNTIYF
TGTGCCAGCAGCGCTACAGGGTCTGGAAACACCATATATTTT
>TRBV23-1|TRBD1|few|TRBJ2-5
CASSQVTTGGFQETQYF
TGCGCCAGCAGTCAAGTCACGACAGGGGGGTTCCAAGAGACCCAGTACTTC
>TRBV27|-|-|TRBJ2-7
CASSLGGTDLDEQYF
TGTGCCAGCAGTTTAGGGGGGACCGACTTAGACGAGCAGTACTTC
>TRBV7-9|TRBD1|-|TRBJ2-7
CASSSPGQGDEQYF
TGTGCCAGCAGCTCACCGGGACAGGGCGACGAGCAGTACTTC
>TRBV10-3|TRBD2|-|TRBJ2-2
CAISESMRELTGELFF
TGTGCCATCAGTGAGTCGATGCGGGAGCTCACCGGGGAGCTGTTTTTT
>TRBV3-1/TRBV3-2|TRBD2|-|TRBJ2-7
CASSQSILAGSTYEQYF
TGTGCCAGCAGCCAGTCGATATTAGCGGGGTCTACCTACGAGCAGTACTTC
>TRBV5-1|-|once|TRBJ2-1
CASSERPSSYNEQFF
TGCGCCAGCAGCGAGCGTCCGAGCTCCTACAATGAGCAGTTCTTC
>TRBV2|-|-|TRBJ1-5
CASSEGQNNQPQHF
TGTGCCAGCAGTGAAGGACAGAACAATCAGCCCCAGCATTTT
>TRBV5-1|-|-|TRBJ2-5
CASNINNQQLQETQYF
TGCGCCAGCAACATAAACAATCAACAGCTCCAAGAGACCCAGTACTTC
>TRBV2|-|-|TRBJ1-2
CASSEYRQDSYGYTF
TGTGCCAGCAGTGAATATCGACAGGACTCCTATGGCTACACCTTC
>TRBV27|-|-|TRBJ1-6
CASSFLGQGNSPLHF
TGTGCCAGCAGTTTTCTAGGACAAGGAAATTCACCCCTCCACTTT
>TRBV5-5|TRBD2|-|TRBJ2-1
CASRFLSGRYNEQFF
TGTGCCAGCAGATTCCTTAGCGGGAGGTACAATGAGCAGTTCTTC
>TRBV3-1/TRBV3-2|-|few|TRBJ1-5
CASSQGQSNQPQHF
TGTGCCAGCAGCCAAGGACAGAGCAATCAGCCCCAGCATTTT
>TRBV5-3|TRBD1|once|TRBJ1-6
CARSLFGPDREVKSPLHF
TGTGCCAGAAGCTTGTTTGGCCCGGACAGGGAGGTTAAATCACCCCTCCACTTT
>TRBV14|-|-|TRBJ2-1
CASSQDYRKWRQFF
TGTGCCAGCAGCCAAGATTATCGCAAATGGAGGCAGTTCTTC
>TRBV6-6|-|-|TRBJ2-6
CATRDGANVLTF
TGTGCCACCCGGGATGGGGCCAACGTCCTGACTTTC
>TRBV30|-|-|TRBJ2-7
CAWSPFEGLSYEQYF
TGTGCCTGGAGCCCCTTCGAGGGTCTTTCCTACGAGCAGTACTTC
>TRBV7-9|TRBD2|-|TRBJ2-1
CASSLAPLLAGGPNNEQFF
TGTGCCAGCAGCTTAGCGCCCTTACTAGCGGGGGGCCCTAACAATGAGCAGTTCTTC
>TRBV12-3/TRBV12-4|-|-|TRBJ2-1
CASRLNRDEQFF
TGTGCCAGCAGACTAAACAGGGATGAGCAGTTCTTC
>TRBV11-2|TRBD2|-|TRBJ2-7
CASSLGGLAGLYEQYF
TGTGCCAGCAGCTTAGGGGGACTAGCGGGACTCTACGAGCAGTACTTC
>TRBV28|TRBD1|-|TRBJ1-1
CASSLTTGQGSGAFF
TGTGCCAGCAGTTTGACGACGGGACAGGGGAGTGGAGCTTTCTTT
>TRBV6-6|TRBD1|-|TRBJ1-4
CASSYPTGGADEKLFF
TGTGCCAGCAGTTACCCAACAGGGGGCGCGGATGAAAAACTGTTTTTT
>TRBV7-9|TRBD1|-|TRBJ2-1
CASSSDRVNNEQFF
TGTGCCAGCAGTTCCGACAGGGTGAACAATGAGCAGTTCTTC
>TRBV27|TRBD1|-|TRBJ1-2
CASTSSSGTGAFYGYTF
TGTGCCAGCACCTCCTCCTCCGGGACAGGGGCATTCTATGGCTACACCTTC
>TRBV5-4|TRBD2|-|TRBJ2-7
CASRSRREGSYEQYF
TGTGCCAGCAGGAGTAGGCGGGAGGGCAGCTACGAGCAGTACTTC
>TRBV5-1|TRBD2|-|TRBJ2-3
CASSFRTSGAQDTQYF
TGCGCCAGCAGCTTTCGGACTAGCGGGGCACAGGATACGCAGTATTTT
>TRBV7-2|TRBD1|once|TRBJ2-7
CASSLGPGTGSYEQYF
TGTGCCAGCAGCTTAGGCCCCGGGACAGGGTCCTACGAGCAGTACTTC
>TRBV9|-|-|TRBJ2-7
CASSPGQGAYEQYF
TGTGCCAGCAGCCCCGGACAAGGAGCCTACGAGCAGTACTTC
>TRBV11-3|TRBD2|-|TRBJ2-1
CASSLLAGAYNEQFF
TGTGCCAGCAGCTTACTAGCGGGGGCCTACAATGAGCAGTTCTTC
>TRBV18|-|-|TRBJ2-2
CASSPLVIENGELFF
TGTGCCAGCTCACCACTAGTGATCGAGAACGGGGAGCTGTTTTTT
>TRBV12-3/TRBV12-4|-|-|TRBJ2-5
CASSSRETQYF
TGTGCCAGCAGTTCCAGAGAGACCCAGTACTTC
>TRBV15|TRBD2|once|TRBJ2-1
CATSTSGLAGLYEQFF
TGTGCCACCAGCACCTCCGGACTAGCGGGACTTTATGAGCAGTTCTTC
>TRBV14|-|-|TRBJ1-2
CASSQVGGSSPRGYGYTF
TGTGCCAGCAGCCAAGTAGGAGGTAGTTCTCCCAGGGGCTATGGCTACACCTTC
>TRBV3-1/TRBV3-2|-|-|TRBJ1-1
CASSPPGVNTEAFF
TGTGCCAGCAGCCCTCCAGGGGTCAACACTGAAGCTTTCTTT
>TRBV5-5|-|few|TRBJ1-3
CASSLVTPASGNTIYF
TGTGCCAGCAGCTTGGTGACACCAGCTTCTGGAAACACCATATATTTT
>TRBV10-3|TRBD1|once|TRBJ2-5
CAISLTGGPETQYF
TGTGCCATCAGTCTGACAGGGGGGCCCGAGACCCAGTACTTC
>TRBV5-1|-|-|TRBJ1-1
CASSDGQNTEAFF
TGCGCCAGCAGCGACGGACAGAACACTGAAGCTTTCTTT